This T cell receptor beta chain was documented in a study of T cells in Graves' hyperthyroidism and ophthalmopathy. Amplification targeted TCR beta CDR3 regions from RNA transcripts. TCR CDR3 underwent first-round RT-PCR with the HTBI primer set. From the multiplex PCR reads, TCRdb called clonotypes with MiXCR, one entry per CDR3 protein. The sample holds about 570,000 distinct CDR3 sequences; around 15% are singletons and the top ten take approximately 13%. Germline-derived CDR1 and CDR2 are PRHDT and FYEKMQ (reference sequence). The CDR3 is 14 amino acids. The junction had 8 bases not matched to a gene; V was cut back by 5 bases and J by 4 bases.

The receptor's source is a woman in her forties with Graves' hyperthyroidism. The chain links TRBV13 to TRBJ2-7; 7 bases align to TRBD2. The source material was blood. CDR3 protein: CASSLREGRYEQYF. The CDR3 bases are TGTGCCAGCAGCCTTAGGGAGGGTCGTTACGAGCAGTACTTC.